This T cell receptor (beta chain) comes out of a study of shared clonotypes between healthy human individuals. Turning to the study itself: The study used three CD4 naive, three CD4 memory, two CD8 naive and one CD8 memory plate per donor.

The ends were cut back, 3 bases at V and 2 bases at J, with 8 bases in the middle. The CDR3 loop spans 14 amino acids. CDR1 and CDR2 from the germline V gene are ENHRY and SYGVKD. Sequenced by immunoSEQ multiplex PCR; TCRdb stores in-frame clones only, minus some. The profile shows roughly 2.4 million clones, under 97% of them singletons. The V gene is TRBV10-3, the J gene TRBJ1-3; no clear D. Sequenced material: naive CD4+ T cells sorted from blood. Subset in this sample: CD45RA+ positively selected. The TCR was taken from a young man in good health. CDR3 region: CAISEGLPGNTIYF. The CDR3 bases are TGTGCCATCAGTGAAGGGCTCCCTGGAAACACCATATATTTT.